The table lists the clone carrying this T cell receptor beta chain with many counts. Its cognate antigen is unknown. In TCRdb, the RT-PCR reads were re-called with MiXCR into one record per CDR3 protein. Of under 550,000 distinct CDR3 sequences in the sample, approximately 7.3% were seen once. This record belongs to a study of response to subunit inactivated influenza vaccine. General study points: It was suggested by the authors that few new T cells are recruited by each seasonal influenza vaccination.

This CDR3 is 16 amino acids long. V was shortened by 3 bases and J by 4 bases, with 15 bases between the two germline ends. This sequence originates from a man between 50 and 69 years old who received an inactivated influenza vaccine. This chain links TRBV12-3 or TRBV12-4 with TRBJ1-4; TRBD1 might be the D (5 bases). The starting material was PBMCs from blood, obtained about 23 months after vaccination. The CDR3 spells CASSLGDRLYNEKLFF. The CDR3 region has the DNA TGTGCCAGCAGTTTGGGGGATCGGCTTTATAATGAAAAACTGTTTTTT.